Listed below are T cell receptor beta chains from one sample, sequenced in a study of sequential checkpoint blockade in melanoma. Method: immunoSEQ multiplex PCR; TCRdb's copy keeps in-frame clones and lacks some. The repertoire holds more than 35,000 clones, with 70% to 90% as singletons. The specimen was CD8+ T cells sorted from blood (inferred from file names), collected from a patient given nivolumab and ipilimumab in sequence. Source of these receptors: a human donor with melanoma. The CDR3 runs from the conserved cysteine through the conserved F or W. The D gene is left open where the match is weak. For some rows the clone size is stated as once, few or many, or as a class when expanded; others skip it.

clone_size: .
j_call: TRBJ2-1
v_call: TRBV7-6
d_call: TRBD2
cdr3_nt: TGTGCCAGCAGCTTACGGGCCCCGTATCTAGCGGGTGAAAGCCTTTCCTACAATGAGCAGTTCTTC
cdr3_aa: CASSLRAPYLAGESLSYNEQFF

clone_size: .
j_call: TRBJ1-1
v_call: TRBV5-1
d_call: .
cdr3_nt: TGCGCCAGCAGCTTGGAGGATCCAGGGGCCACTGAAGCTTTCTTT
cdr3_aa: CASSLEDPGATEAFF

clone_size: .
j_call: TRBJ2-7
v_call: TRBV5-1
d_call: .
cdr3_nt: TGCGCCAGCAGCTTGTCCGCCGGACTTACCTACGAGCAGTACTTC
cdr3_aa: CASSLSAGLTYEQYF

clone_size: .
j_call: TRBJ2-1
v_call: TRBV2
d_call: TRBD2
cdr3_nt: TGTGCCAAGACTAGCGGGAGCTGGGGGAGCTCCTACAATGAGCAGTTCTTC
cdr3_aa: CAKTSGSWGSSYNEQFF

clone_size: .
j_call: TRBJ1-2
v_call: TRBV20-1
d_call: .
cdr3_nt: TGCAGTGCCCCCGTCAACTATGGCTACACCTTC
cdr3_aa: CSAPVNYGYTF

clone_size: .
j_call: TRBJ2-1
v_call: TRBV9
d_call: .
cdr3_nt: TGTGCCAGCAGCGTAGGGGCAGGCTCCTACAATGAGCAGTTCTTC
cdr3_aa: CASSVGAGSYNEQFF

clone_size: .
j_call: TRBJ2-1
v_call: TRBV9
d_call: TRBD2
cdr3_nt: TGTGCCAGCAGCCCGAGGGGACTAGCGGGAGTTATTGAGCAGTTCTTC
cdr3_aa: CASSPRGLAGVIEQFF

clone_size: .
j_call: TRBJ2-1
v_call: TRBV27
d_call: TRBD2
cdr3_nt: TGTGCCAGCAGTCCGCGAGCGGGAAATGAGCAGTTCTTC
cdr3_aa: CASSPRAGNEQFF

clone_size: .
j_call: TRBJ1-1
v_call: TRBV12-5
d_call: .
cdr3_nt: TGTGCTAGTGGTTTTAGCAGCTACACTGAAGCTTTCTTT
cdr3_aa: CASGFSSYTEAFF

clone_size: .
j_call: TRBJ1-2
v_call: TRBV12-5
d_call: TRBD1
cdr3_nt: TGTGCTAGTGGCACCCCGGGACAGGGTGCGGCCCTATGGGGCTACACCTTC
cdr3_aa: CASGTPGQGAALWGYTF

clone_size: .
j_call: TRBJ1-1
v_call: TRBV7-9
d_call: .
cdr3_nt: TGTGCCAGCAGCTTAGTAACAGGGACCACTGAAGCTTTCTTT
cdr3_aa: CASSLVTGTTEAFF

clone_size: .
j_call: TRBJ1-1
v_call: TRBV6-1
d_call: .
cdr3_nt: TGTGCCAGCAGTGGAACAGGTTTCACTGAAGCTTTCTTT
cdr3_aa: CASSGTGFTEAFF

clone_size: .
j_call: TRBJ1-1
v_call: TRBV5-4
d_call: TRBD1
cdr3_nt: TGTGCCAGCAGCTTGAGACAGGGAAACACTGAAGCTTTCTTT
cdr3_aa: CASSLRQGNTEAFF

clone_size: .
j_call: TRBJ2-7
v_call: TRBV19
d_call: TRBD1
cdr3_nt: TGTGCCAGTAGTATGGGACAGACGACCGAGCAGTACTTC
cdr3_aa: CASSMGQTTEQYF

clone_size: .
j_call: TRBJ1-4
v_call: TRBV30
d_call: .
cdr3_nt: TGTGCCTGGAGTGTTTTCAGGGGTGATGAAAAACTGTTTTTT
cdr3_aa: CAWSVFRGDEKLFF

clone_size: .
j_call: TRBJ2-2
v_call: TRBV9
d_call: TRBD2
cdr3_nt: TGTGCCAGCAGCGAGTCCTCGACTAGCAGCTACACCGGGGAGCTGTTTTTT
cdr3_aa: CASSESSTSSYTGELFF

clone_size: .
j_call: TRBJ2-7
v_call: TRBV10-3
d_call: .
cdr3_nt: TGTGCCATCAGTGAACCGACTCTAAGCTCCTACGGGCAGTACTTC
cdr3_aa: CAISEPTLSSYGQYF

clone_size: once
j_call: TRBJ2-1
v_call: TRBV5-6
d_call: .
cdr3_nt: TGTGCCAGCAGCACCCAGATGGGGCTAGCGTACAATGAGCAGTTCTTC
cdr3_aa: CASSTQMGLAYNEQFF

clone_size: .
j_call: TRBJ2-7
v_call: TRBV2
d_call: TRBD1
cdr3_nt: TGTGCCAGCAGGCAGGGGGCTATCTCCCACGAGCAGTACTTC
cdr3_aa: CASRQGAISHEQYF

clone_size: .
j_call: TRBJ2-7
v_call: TRBV10-3
d_call: TRBD2
cdr3_nt: TGTGCCATCAGTGAGGGGCTAGCGGGATCCTACGAGCAGTACTTC
cdr3_aa: CAISEGLAGSYEQYF

clone_size: .
j_call: TRBJ2-1
v_call: TRBV9
d_call: .
cdr3_nt: TGTGCCAGCAGCGTAGCTGAGGGAAATGAGCAGTTCTTC
cdr3_aa: CASSVAEGNEQFF

clone_size: .
j_call: TRBJ2-1
v_call: TRBV7-3
d_call: TRBD1
cdr3_nt: TGTGCCAGCAGCCAGGGGACAGGGGGCTTCTATGAGCAGTTCTTC
cdr3_aa: CASSQGTGGFYEQFF

clone_size: once
j_call: TRBJ2-1
v_call: TRBV27
d_call: .
cdr3_nt: TGTGCCAGCAGTTTAGTAACTGACAGTCAACAGTTCTTC
cdr3_aa: CASSLVTDSQQFF

clone_size: .
j_call: TRBJ1-1
v_call: TRBV19
d_call: .
cdr3_nt: TGTGCCAGTAGTTCCCGGGGTAGCACTGAAGCTTTCTTT
cdr3_aa: CASSSRGSTEAFF

clone_size: .
j_call: TRBJ2-3
v_call: TRBV7-9
d_call: TRBD2
cdr3_nt: TGTGCCAGCAGCTTAGAGGCTAGCGGATACACAGATACGCAGTATTTT
cdr3_aa: CASSLEASGYTDTQYF

clone_size: .
j_call: TRBJ2-7
v_call: TRBV5-8
d_call: .
cdr3_nt: TGTGCCAGCAGCTTGGCCCGGGAATTAAACGAGCAGTACTTC
cdr3_aa: CASSLARELNEQYF

clone_size: .
j_call: TRBJ2-7
v_call: TRBV6-5
d_call: .
cdr3_nt: TGTGCCAGCAGTTACGGAGTCTCCTACGAGCAGTACTTC
cdr3_aa: CASSYGVSYEQYF

clone_size: medium-sized
j_call: TRBJ2-7
v_call: TRBV5-1
d_call: .
cdr3_nt: TGCGCCAGCAGCTTGGAAACAGGGTCGGACGAGCAGTACTTC
cdr3_aa: CASSLETGSDEQYF

clone_size: .
j_call: TRBJ1-1
v_call: TRBV30
d_call: TRBD1
cdr3_nt: TGTGCCTGGGTTACAGGGGGAGGCACTGAAGCTTTCTTT
cdr3_aa: CAWVTGGGTEAFF

clone_size: .
j_call: TRBJ2-7
v_call: TRBV10-3
d_call: TRBD1
cdr3_nt: TGTGCCATCAGTGTATGGGACAGGGAACCCTCCCGCGGGAACGAGCAGTACTTC
cdr3_aa: CAISVWDREPSRGNEQYF

clone_size: .
j_call: TRBJ2-7
v_call: TRBV4-1
d_call: TRBD2
cdr3_nt: TGCGCCAGCAGCCAAGTGGCTAGCGGGAGCCACGAGCAGTACTTC
cdr3_aa: CASSQVASGSHEQYF

clone_size: .
j_call: TRBJ2-7
v_call: TRBV7-6
d_call: .
cdr3_nt: TGTGCCAGCAGCTTAGTAGACAGCGCCTACGAGCAGTACTTC
cdr3_aa: CASSLVDSAYEQYF

clone_size: .
j_call: TRBJ2-5
v_call: TRBV27
d_call: .
cdr3_nt: TGTGCCAGCAGTTTATGGGGGGGCGGGAAGACCCAGTACTTC
cdr3_aa: CASSLWGGGKTQYF

clone_size: .
j_call: TRBJ2-7
v_call: TRBV7-9
d_call: .
cdr3_nt: TGTGCCAGCAGCTTAGCGGAGGCCTACGAGCAGTACTTC
cdr3_aa: CASSLAEAYEQYF

clone_size: .
j_call: TRBJ2-1
v_call: TRBV14
d_call: TRBD2
cdr3_nt: TGTGCCAGCAGCAGGGCCCCACTAGCGGGAGGCAGTGAGCAGTTCTTC
cdr3_aa: CASSRAPLAGGSEQFF

clone_size: once
j_call: TRBJ1-2
v_call: TRBV14
d_call: TRBD1
cdr3_nt: TGTGCCAGCAGGCCCGGGACAGTAACTATGGGCTACACCTTC
cdr3_aa: CASRPGTVTMGYTF

clone_size: .
j_call: TRBJ2-5
v_call: TRBV19
d_call: .
cdr3_nt: TGTGCCAGTAGTCCGGGACACACTCAAGAGACCCAGTACTTC
cdr3_aa: CASSPGHTQETQYF

clone_size: .
j_call: TRBJ1-1
v_call: TRBV5-6
d_call: .
cdr3_nt: TGTGCCAGCAGCTGGGGTACAGGGAATACTGAAGCTTTCTTT
cdr3_aa: CASSWGTGNTEAFF

clone_size: few
j_call: TRBJ1-5
v_call: TRBV14
d_call: .
cdr3_nt: TGTGCCAGCAGCCAAGATTCGAGTAATCAGCCCCAGCATTTT
cdr3_aa: CASSQDSSNQPQHF

clone_size: .
j_call: TRBJ1-1
v_call: TRBV5-8
d_call: .
cdr3_nt: TGTGCCAGCAGCTTGGTGCGGAACACTGAAGCTTTCTTT
cdr3_aa: CASSLVRNTEAFF

clone_size: .
j_call: TRBJ1-6
v_call: TRBV4-3
d_call: .
cdr3_nt: TGCGCCAGCAGCCTAGATCCCGGGACACGTAATTCACCCCTCCACTTT
cdr3_aa: CASSLDPGTRNSPLHF

clone_size: .
j_call: TRBJ1-5
v_call: TRBV19
d_call: .
cdr3_nt: TGTGCCAGTAGTATACCGATCAGGGGCTTGGAGCCCCAGCATTTT
cdr3_aa: CASSIPIRGLEPQHF

clone_size: once
j_call: TRBJ2-7
v_call: TRBV7-9
d_call: .
cdr3_nt: TGTGCCAGCAGCGCGAGCGAATACAGGGCATCGGGCTACGAGCAGTACTTC
cdr3_aa: CASSASEYRASGYEQYF

clone_size: .
j_call: TRBJ1-2
v_call: TRBV9
d_call: .
cdr3_nt: TGTGCCAGCAGCGCGAGCCCCAGGGTCCCCCATGGCTACACCTTC
cdr3_aa: CASSASPRVPHGYTF

clone_size: .
j_call: TRBJ2-7
v_call: TRBV5-8
d_call: .
cdr3_nt: TGTGCCAGCAGCTTCCCGGGATACGAGCAGTACTTC
cdr3_aa: CASSFPGYEQYF

clone_size: once
j_call: TRBJ2-5
v_call: TRBV7-3
d_call: TRBD2
cdr3_nt: TGTGCCAGCAGCTTAGGGACTAGCGGGAAGAGAGAGACCCAGTACTTC
cdr3_aa: CASSLGTSGKRETQYF

clone_size: .
j_call: TRBJ1-1
v_call: TRBV7-9
d_call: TRBD1
cdr3_nt: TGTGCCAGCAGCACATGGACAGGGGGGAACACTGAAGCTTTCTTT
cdr3_aa: CASSTWTGGNTEAFF

clone_size: .
j_call: TRBJ2-7
v_call: TRBV4-2
d_call: .
cdr3_nt: TGTGCCAGCAGCCAAGAAGGAGGCAGCAGTTACGAGCAGTACTTC
cdr3_aa: CASSQEGGSSYEQYF

clone_size: .
j_call: TRBJ1-1
v_call: TRBV5-1
d_call: TRBD1
cdr3_nt: TGCGCCAGCAGCGTCACCCGGGGACAGATGAACACTGAAGCTTTCTTT
cdr3_aa: CASSVTRGQMNTEAFF

clone_size: .
j_call: TRBJ2-1
v_call: TRBV20-1
d_call: .
cdr3_nt: TGCAGTGCTCCCACGGGTAATGAGCAGTTCTTC
cdr3_aa: CSAPTGNEQFF

clone_size: .
j_call: TRBJ2-7
v_call: TRBV6-5
d_call: .
cdr3_nt: TGTGCCAGCAGTTACCTCCCTAGCCGATCCTACGAGCAGTACTTC
cdr3_aa: CASSYLPSRSYEQYF

clone_size: .
j_call: TRBJ1-1
v_call: TRBV9
d_call: .
cdr3_nt: TGTGCCAGCAGCGAAGGGGGGGACACTGAAGCTTTCTTT
cdr3_aa: CASSEGGDTEAFF

clone_size: few
j_call: TRBJ1-4
v_call: TRBV19
d_call: .
cdr3_nt: TGTGCCAGTAGTACCCCCGGGGGGACCGATCCAACTAATGAAAAACTGTTTTTT
cdr3_aa: CASSTPGGTDPTNEKLFF

clone_size: .
j_call: TRBJ2-7
v_call: TRBV29-1
d_call: TRBD1
cdr3_nt: TGCAGCGTGCGACAGGGGGGATACGAGCAGTACTTC
cdr3_aa: CSVRQGGYEQYF

clone_size: .
j_call: TRBJ2-1
v_call: TRBV29-1
d_call: .
cdr3_nt: TGCAGCGTGGGCGGGGATACCTACAATGAGCAGTTCTTC
cdr3_aa: CSVGGDTYNEQFF

clone_size: .
j_call: TRBJ2-2
v_call: TRBV5-1
d_call: TRBD1
cdr3_nt: TGCGCCAGCAGCTTGGCCCGGACAGGGCTCACCGGGGAGCTGTTTTTT
cdr3_aa: CASSLARTGLTGELFF